This is a list of T cell receptor beta chains from one sample in a study of blood T cell repertoires in COVID-19. Assay: immunoSEQ multiplex PCR; the TCRdb copy retains only in-frame clones and omits some. The sample has tens of thousands of clones; more than 65% are singletons. The specimen was peripheral blood. Receptors were obtained from a woman aged 70-85 years with acute or convalescent COVID-19. Both conserved end residues are part of each CDR3. D genes are given only for firm matches. Size is stated for part of the rows, as once, few or many counts, or as a class when the clone is expanded.

v_gene: TRBV3-1/TRBV3-2
abundance: few
d_gene: -
j_gene: TRBJ2-3
CDR3aa: CASSQEGVNGGDTQYF
CDR3nt: TGTGCCAGCAGCCAAGAAGGGGTCAACGGTGGGGATACGCAGTATTTT

v_gene: TRBV19
abundance: -
d_gene: -
j_gene: TRBJ2-3
CDR3aa: CASSIGWTTSTDTQYF
CDR3nt: TGTGCCAGTAGTATCGGTTGGACAACTAGCACAGATACGCAGTATTTT

v_gene: TRBV24-1
abundance: few
d_gene: -
j_gene: TRBJ2-5
CDR3aa: CATSDRQIETQYF
CDR3nt: TGTGCCACCAGTGATCGACAGATAGAGACCCAGTACTTC

v_gene: TRBV30
abundance: -
d_gene: -
j_gene: TRBJ2-7
CDR3aa: CASHLARDSYGEQYF
CDR3nt: TGTGCCTCCCACCTTGCCCGGGATTCCTATGGCGAGCAGTACTTC

v_gene: TRBV18
abundance: -
d_gene: TRBD1
j_gene: TRBJ2-2
CDR3aa: CASSPTGGSGELFF
CDR3nt: TGTGCCAGCTCACCTACAGGGGGCTCAGGGGAGCTGTTTTTT

v_gene: TRBV19
abundance: -
d_gene: -
j_gene: TRBJ1-2
CDR3aa: CASSIRRFYGYTF
CDR3nt: TGTGCCAGTAGTATCCGCAGGTTCTATGGCTACACCTTC

v_gene: TRBV3-1/TRBV3-2
abundance: -
d_gene: TRBD1
j_gene: TRBJ1-4
CDR3aa: CASSQQGANEKLFF
CDR3nt: TGTGCCAGCAGCCAACAGGGGGCTAATGAAAAACTGTTTTTT

v_gene: TRBV10-3
abundance: once
d_gene: TRBD1
j_gene: TRBJ1-2
CDR3aa: CAISALSGQGMGGYTF
CDR3nt: TGTGCCATCAGTGCCTTATCGGGACAGGGGATGGGCGGCTACACCTTC

v_gene: TRBV27
abundance: -
d_gene: -
j_gene: TRBJ1-1
CDR3aa: CASSSTGSLVWGVAFF
CDR3nt: TGTGCCAGCAGTTCGACGGGCAGTTTAGTTTGGGGCGTAGCTTTCTTT

v_gene: TRBV10-3
abundance: -
d_gene: TRBD1
j_gene: TRBJ1-2
CDR3aa: CAISPGQGASNYGYTF
CDR3nt: TGTGCCATCAGTCCGGGACAGGGGGCTTCTAACTATGGCTACACCTTC

v_gene: TRBV6-5
abundance: -
d_gene: -
j_gene: TRBJ1-1
CDR3aa: CASREKNTEAFF
CDR3nt: TGTGCCAGCAGGGAGAAGAACACTGAAGCTTTCTTT

v_gene: TRBV3-1/TRBV3-2
abundance: -
d_gene: -
j_gene: TRBJ2-5
CDR3aa: CASSPDNYQETQYF
CDR3nt: TGTGCCAGCAGCCCGGACAACTACCAAGAGACCCAGTACTTC

v_gene: TRBV6-5
abundance: -
d_gene: TRBD1
j_gene: TRBJ1-1
CDR3aa: CASTANRGGTEAFF
CDR3nt: TGTGCCAGCACGGCTAACAGGGGCGGAACTGAAGCTTTCTTT

v_gene: TRBV19
abundance: -
d_gene: -
j_gene: TRBJ2-1
CDR3aa: CATSRDSSYNEQFF
CDR3nt: TGTGCCACCAGTCGGGATTCCTCCTACAATGAGCAGTTCTTC

v_gene: TRBV5-4
abundance: -
d_gene: TRBD1
j_gene: TRBJ1-2
CDR3aa: CASSQDRANYGYTF
CDR3nt: TGTGCCAGCAGCCAGGACAGGGCAAACTATGGCTACACCTTC

v_gene: TRBV28
abundance: -
d_gene: -
j_gene: TRBJ1-6
CDR3aa: CASSLKGQGSPLHF
CDR3nt: TGTGCCAGCAGTTTAAAGGGGCAGGGATCACCCCTCCACTTT

v_gene: TRBV5-6
abundance: -
d_gene: -
j_gene: TRBJ2-3
CDR3aa: CASSLGLMASTDTQYF
CDR3nt: TGTGCCAGCAGCTTGGGACTGATGGCTAGCACAGATACGCAGTATTTT

v_gene: TRBV7-9
abundance: -
d_gene: -
j_gene: TRBJ2-3
CDR3aa: CASSFRGLTDTQYF
CDR3nt: TGTGCCAGCAGCTTCCGGGGACTCACAGATACGCAGTATTTT

v_gene: TRBV7-9
abundance: -
d_gene: -
j_gene: TRBJ2-3
CDR3aa: CASSLGLAITDTQYF
CDR3nt: TGTGCCAGCAGCTTAGGGCTAGCAATCACAGATACGCAGTATTTT

v_gene: TRBV7-2
abundance: -
d_gene: -
j_gene: TRBJ2-1
CDR3aa: CASSLIGEFGNEQFF
CDR3nt: TGTGCCAGCAGCTTAATCGGAGAGTTTGGGAATGAGCAGTTCTTC

v_gene: TRBV7-8
abundance: -
d_gene: -
j_gene: TRBJ2-7
CDR3aa: CASSSNRRTYEQYF
CDR3nt: TGTGCCAGCAGCTCGAACAGGAGAACCTACGAGCAGTACTTC

v_gene: TRBV28
abundance: -
d_gene: -
j_gene: TRBJ2-3
CDR3aa: CASSLGSGGGEDTQYF
CDR3nt: TGTGCCAGCAGTTTAGGATCTGGGGGCGGAGAGGATACGCAGTATTTT

v_gene: TRBV5-6
abundance: -
d_gene: TRBD2
j_gene: TRBJ2-1
CDR3aa: CASSLARKAGGYNEQFF
CDR3nt: TGTGCCAGCAGCTTGGCCCGGAAAGCGGGGGGGTACAATGAGCAGTTCTTC

v_gene: TRBV6-6
abundance: -
d_gene: -
j_gene: TRBJ1-3
CDR3aa: CASSYSASRSGNTIYF
CDR3nt: TGTGCCAGCAGTTACTCGGCCTCCCGCTCTGGAAACACCATATATTTT

v_gene: TRBV6-2/TRBV6-3
abundance: -
d_gene: TRBD1
j_gene: TRBJ1-1
CDR3aa: CASSSGTGGGTEAFF
CDR3nt: TGTGCCAGCAGTTCCGGGACAGGGGGCGGAACTGAAGCTTTCTTT

v_gene: TRBV10-3
abundance: -
d_gene: TRBD1
j_gene: TRBJ1-1
CDR3aa: CAISESTGITEAFF
CDR3nt: TGTGCCATCAGTGAGTCGACAGGGATTACTGAAGCTTTCTTT

v_gene: TRBV6-4
abundance: -
d_gene: -
j_gene: TRBJ1-5
CDR3aa: CASSEVEGQPQHF
CDR3nt: TGTGCCAGCAGTGAAGTGGAGGGTCAGCCCCAGCATTTT

v_gene: TRBV6-4
abundance: medium-sized
d_gene: -
j_gene: TRBJ1-1
CDR3aa: CASSPTGSGTEAFF
CDR3nt: TGTGCCAGCAGCCCCACAGGGTCGGGCACTGAAGCTTTCTTT

v_gene: TRBV19
abundance: few
d_gene: -
j_gene: TRBJ2-1
CDR3aa: CASSLNGVNEQFF
CDR3nt: TGTGCCAGTAGTCTGAACGGGGTCAATGAGCAGTTCTTC

v_gene: TRBV6-5
abundance: -
d_gene: -
j_gene: TRBJ2-5
CDR3aa: CASSSGVAQYF
CDR3nt: TGTGCCAGCAGTTCCGGGGTAGCCCAGTACTTC

v_gene: TRBV28
abundance: -
d_gene: TRBD1
j_gene: TRBJ2-7
CDR3aa: CASSPGTELLEQYF
CDR3nt: TGTGCCAGCAGTCCGGGGACAGAATTATTGGAGCAGTACTTC

v_gene: TRBV9
abundance: -
d_gene: -
j_gene: TRBJ2-2
CDR3aa: CASSPPTSYPHTGELFF
CDR3nt: TGTGCCAGCAGCCCCCCCACTAGTTACCCACACACCGGGGAGCTGTTTTTT

v_gene: TRBV6-6
abundance: -
d_gene: TRBD2
j_gene: TRBJ2-7
CDR3aa: CASSQRLADIYEQYF
CDR3nt: TGTGCCAGCAGTCAAAGGCTAGCGGATATCTACGAGCAGTACTTC

v_gene: TRBV11-2
abundance: -
d_gene: TRBD1
j_gene: TRBJ2-1
CDR3aa: CASSLNRDSSYNEQFF
CDR3nt: TGTGCCAGCAGCCTTAACCGGGACAGCTCCTACAATGAGCAGTTCTTC

v_gene: TRBV7-9
abundance: -
d_gene: TRBD2
j_gene: TRBJ2-1
CDR3aa: CASSPPGRGGNEQFF
CDR3nt: TGTGCCAGCAGCCCCCCAGGGCGGGGGGGCAATGAGCAGTTCTTC

v_gene: TRBV10-1
abundance: -
d_gene: TRBD1
j_gene: TRBJ1-6
CDR3aa: CASRGQENSPLHF
CDR3nt: TGCGCCAGCAGGGGACAGGAGAATTCACCCCTCCACTTT

v_gene: TRBV9
abundance: -
d_gene: -
j_gene: TRBJ1-2
CDR3aa: CASSSGQDYGYTF
CDR3nt: TGTGCCAGCAGCTCTGGTCAGGACTATGGCTACACCTTC